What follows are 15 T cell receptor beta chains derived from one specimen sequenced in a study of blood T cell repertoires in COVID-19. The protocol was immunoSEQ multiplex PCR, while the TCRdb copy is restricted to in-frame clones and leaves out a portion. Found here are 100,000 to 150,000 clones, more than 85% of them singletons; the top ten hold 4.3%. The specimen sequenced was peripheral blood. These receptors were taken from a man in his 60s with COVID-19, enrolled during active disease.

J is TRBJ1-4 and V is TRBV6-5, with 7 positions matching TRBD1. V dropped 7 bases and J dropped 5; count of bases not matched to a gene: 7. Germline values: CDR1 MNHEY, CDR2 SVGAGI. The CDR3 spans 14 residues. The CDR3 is CASNGDRANEKLFF. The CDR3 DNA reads TGTGCCAGCAATGGTGACAGGGCGAATGAAAAACTGTTTTTT.

CDR3 DNA: TGTGCCACCAGTGACCGCACAGGGGGCTCGTACGAGCAGTACTTC. Amino acid sequence: CATSDRTGGSYEQYF. The chain combines TRBV24-1 with TRBJ2-7, with TRBD1 matching over 9 bases. CDR3 length: 15 residues. CDR1 is KGHDR, CDR2 SFDVKD, per germline. V dropped 4 bases and J dropped 4; count of bases not matched to a gene: 7.

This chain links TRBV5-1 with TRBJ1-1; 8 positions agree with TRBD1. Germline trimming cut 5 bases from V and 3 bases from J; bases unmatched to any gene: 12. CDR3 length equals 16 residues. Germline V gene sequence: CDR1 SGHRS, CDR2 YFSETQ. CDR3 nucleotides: TGCGCCAGCAGTTCTGGACAGGGCATCGGTTACACTGAAGCTTTCTTT. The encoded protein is CASSSGQGIGYTEAFF. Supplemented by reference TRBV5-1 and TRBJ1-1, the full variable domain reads KAGVTQTPRYLIKTRGQQVTLSCSPISGHRSVSWYQQTPGQGLQFLFEYFSETQRNKGNFPGRFSGRQFSNSRSEMNVSTLELGDSALYLCASSSGQGIGYTEAFFGQGTRLTVV.

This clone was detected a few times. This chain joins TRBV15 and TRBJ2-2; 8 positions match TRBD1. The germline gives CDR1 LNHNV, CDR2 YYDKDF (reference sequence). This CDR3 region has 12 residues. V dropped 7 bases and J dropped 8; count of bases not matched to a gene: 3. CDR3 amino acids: CATKRTGGELFF. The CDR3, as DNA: TGTGCCACCAAGAGGACAGGGGGGGAGCTGTTTTTT.

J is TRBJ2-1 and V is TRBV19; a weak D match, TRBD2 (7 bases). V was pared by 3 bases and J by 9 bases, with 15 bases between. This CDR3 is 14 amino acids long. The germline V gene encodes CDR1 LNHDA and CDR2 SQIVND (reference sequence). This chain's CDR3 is CASSIGGRGAEQFF. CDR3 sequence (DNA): TGTGCCAGTAGTATCGGGGGGCGAGGGGCTGAGCAGTTCTTC.

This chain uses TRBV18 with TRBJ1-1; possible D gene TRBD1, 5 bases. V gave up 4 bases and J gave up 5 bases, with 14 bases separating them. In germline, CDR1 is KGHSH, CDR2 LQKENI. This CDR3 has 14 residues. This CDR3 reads CASSLGEGRTEAFF. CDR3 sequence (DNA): TGTGCCAGCTCACTCGGGGAGGGGAGGACTGAAGCTTTCTTT.

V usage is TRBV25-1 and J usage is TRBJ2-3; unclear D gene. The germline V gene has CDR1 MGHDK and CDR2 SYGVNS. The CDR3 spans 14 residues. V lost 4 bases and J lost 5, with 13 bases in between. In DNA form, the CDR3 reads TGTGCCAGCAGTGCCAGGCTCGGTGGAGATACGCAGTATTTT. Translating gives CASSARLGGDTQYF. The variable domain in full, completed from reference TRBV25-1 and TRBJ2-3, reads EADIYQTPRYLVIGTGKKITLECSQTMGHDKMYWYQQDPGMELHLIHYSYGVNSTEKGDLSSESTVSRIRTEHFPLTLESARPSHTSQYLCASSARLGGDTQYFGPGTRLTVL.

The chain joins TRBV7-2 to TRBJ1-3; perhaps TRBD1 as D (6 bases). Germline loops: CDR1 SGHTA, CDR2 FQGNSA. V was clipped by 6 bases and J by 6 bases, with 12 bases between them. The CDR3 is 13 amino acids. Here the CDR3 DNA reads TGTGCCAGCAGGACAGGCAGAGTAAACACCATATATTTT. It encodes CASRTGRVNTIYF.

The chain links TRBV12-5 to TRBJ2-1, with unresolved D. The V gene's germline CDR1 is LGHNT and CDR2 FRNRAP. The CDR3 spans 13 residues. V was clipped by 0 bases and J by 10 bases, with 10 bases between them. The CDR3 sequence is CASGLVRRGEQFF. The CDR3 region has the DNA TGTGCTAGTGGTTTGGTACGGCGAGGCGAGCAGTTCTTC.

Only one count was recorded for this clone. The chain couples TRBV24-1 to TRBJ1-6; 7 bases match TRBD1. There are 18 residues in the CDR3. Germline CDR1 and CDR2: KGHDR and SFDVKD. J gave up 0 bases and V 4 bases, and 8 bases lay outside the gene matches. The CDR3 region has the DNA TGTGCCACCAGTGACCTCCGAGGGGGCGCCTCCTATAATTCACCCCTCCACTTT. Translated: CATSDLRGGASYNSPLHF.

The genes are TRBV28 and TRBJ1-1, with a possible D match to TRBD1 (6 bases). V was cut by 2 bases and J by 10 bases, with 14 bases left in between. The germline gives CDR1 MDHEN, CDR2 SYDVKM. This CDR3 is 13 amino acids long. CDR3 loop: CASSLDRTSRAFF. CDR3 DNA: TGTGCCAGCAGTTTAGACAGGACCTCTAGAGCTTTCTTT.

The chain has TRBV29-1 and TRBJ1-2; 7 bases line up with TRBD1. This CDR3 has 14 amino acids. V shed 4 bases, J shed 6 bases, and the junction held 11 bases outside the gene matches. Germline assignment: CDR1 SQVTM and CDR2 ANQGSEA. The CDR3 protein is CSVVGDSQGDGYTF. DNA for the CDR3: TGCAGCGTTGTTGGGGATTCCCAGGGGGATGGCTACACCTTC. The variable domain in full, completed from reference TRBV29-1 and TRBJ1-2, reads SAVISQKPSRDICQRGTSLTIQCQVDSQVTMMFWYRQQPGQSLTLIATANQGSEATYESGFVIDKFPISRPNLTFSTLTVSNMSPEDSSIYLCSVVGDSQGDGYTFGSGTRLTVV.

In DNA form, the CDR3 reads TGTGCCAGCAAGCGGGCGCAGGTCCGGACTGAAGCTTTCTTT. Translating it yields CASKRAQVRTEAFF. The chain couples TRBV6-5 to TRBJ1-1; unclear D gene. In germline, CDR1 is MNHEY, CDR2 SVGAGI. The CDR3 length is 14 residues. V dropped 7 bases and J dropped 5 bases, with 17 bases sitting between them.

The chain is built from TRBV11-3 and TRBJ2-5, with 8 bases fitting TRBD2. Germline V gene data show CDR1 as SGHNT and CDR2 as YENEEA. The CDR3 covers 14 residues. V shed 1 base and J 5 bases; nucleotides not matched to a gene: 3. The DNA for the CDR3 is TGTGCCAGCAGCTTAGGTCCTAGCGGGGAGACCCAGTACTTC. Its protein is CASSLGPSGETQYF.

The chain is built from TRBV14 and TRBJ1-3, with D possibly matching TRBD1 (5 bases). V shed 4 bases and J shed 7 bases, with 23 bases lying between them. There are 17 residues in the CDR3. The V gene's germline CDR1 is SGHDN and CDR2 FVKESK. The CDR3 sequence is CASSPRDLREGGNTIYF. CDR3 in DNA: TGTGCCAGCAGCCCCCGGGACCTCCGGGAAGGAGGGAACACCATATATTTT.